This entry lists 4 T cell receptor beta chains sequenced from one sample in a study of cytomegalovirus exposure and HLA in healthy donors. The study ran its PCR with 60 Vbeta and 13 Jbeta primers. Clones were sequenced by immunoSEQ multiplex PCR, and TCRdb holds only the in-frame ones, with some missing. Among approximately 160,000 clones listed, roughly 80% were seen once. Sequences were obtained from PBMCs. The receptors shown here come from a woman under 30 in good health and CMV-seronegative.

The V call is TRBV5-1, the J call TRBJ1-1, with D perhaps matching TRBD1 (6 bases). Trimming took 4 bases from V and 0 from J, leaving 13 bases between them. The CDR3 spans 15 residues. Looked up from germline, CDR1 is SGHRS and CDR2 is YFSETQ. CDR3 amino acids: CASSATDRMNTEAFF. Here the CDR3 DNA reads TGCGCCAGCAGCGCGACCGACAGGATGAACACTGAAGCTTTCTTT.

The chain couples TRBV30 to TRBJ2-2; the match to TRBD2 covers 9 bases. The germline V gene has CDR1 GTSNPN and CDR2 SVGIG (reference sequence). Unmatched junction bases numbered 5, after V lost 5 bases and J lost 1 base. CDR3 length: 15 amino acids. The chain's CDR3 is CAWVAGGMNTGELFF. CDR3 in DNA: TGTGCCTGGGTGGCGGGAGGGATGAACACCGGGGAGCTGTTTTTT.

The rearrangement joins TRBV5-1 to TRBJ2-1; no definite D call. Germline V gene data show CDR1 as SGHRS and CDR2 as YFSETQ. The CDR3 is made up of 16 amino acids. Trimming removed 0 bases from V and 1 base from J, with 11 bases in between. The CDR3 DNA reads as TGCGCCAGCAGCTTGGGTAGCCAGAGGTCCTACAATGAGCAGTTCTTC. It specifies CASSLGSQRSYNEQFF.

The rearrangement uses TRBV5-1 and TRBJ2-3; TRBD1 matches 8 bases. V trimming: 0 bases; J trimming: 0 bases; junction bases outside the gene matches: 9. CDR1 and CDR2 (germline): SGHRS, YFSETQ. This CDR3 comprises 18 residues. The CDR3 region has the DNA TGCGCCAGCAGCTTGGAAGCTGTGGGGACAGGTAGCACAGATACGCAGTATTTT. Protein product: CASSLEAVGTGSTDTQYF.